Following are 10 T cell receptor beta chains from one sample sequenced in a study of blood T cell repertoires in COVID-19. Some clones are missing from TCRdb's copy, which holds only in-frame ones; the method was immunoSEQ multiplex PCR. Of 90,000 to 150,000 clones in the sample, roughly three quarters were seen once. The sample was peripheral blood. The receptors stem from a woman of 80 years or more with acute or convalescent COVID-19.

This rearrangement joins TRBV10-3 to TRBJ2-7; D unclear. Germline CDR1 and CDR2: ENHRY and SYGVKD. V lost 6 bases to trimming and J lost 2 bases, with 11 bases between them. This CDR3 is 13 amino acids long. The CDR3 region has the DNA TGTGCCATCAGGAACCAGTCGACCTACGAGCAGTACTTC. Translating it yields CAIRNQSTYEQYF.

There are a few counts of this clone. CDR3 in amino acids: CASSGQTSANTGELFF. CDR3 nucleotides: TGCGCCAGCAGCGGACAGACAAGCGCGAACACCGGGGAGCTGTTTTTT. The gene calls are TRBV4-1 and TRBJ2-2; D is perhaps TRBD1 (6 bases). Trimming removed 5 bases from V and 0 bases from J, with 13 bases in between. The CDR3 length is 16 residues. CDR1 and CDR2 from the germline V gene are MGHRA and YSYEKL.

This clone was detected only a few times. V is TRBV9 and J is TRBJ2-3; a weak D match, TRBD1 (6 bases). There are 15 residues in the CDR3. Germline V gives CDR1 SGDLS, CDR2 YYNGEE. V lost 3 bases, J lost 2 bases, and 13 bases lay in between. The DNA of the CDR3 is TGTGCCAGCAGCGCGCATAGGGACATCACAGATACGCAGTATTTT. It translates to CASSAHRDITDTQYF.

The chain employs TRBV19 and TRBJ2-3; perhaps TRBD1 as D (5 bases). CDR3 length equals 15 residues. Germline CDR1 reads LNHDA; CDR2 reads SQIVND (reference sequence). The V end lost 2 bases, the J end lost 1 base, and 10 bases lay between the germline ends. CDR3 in amino acids: CASSIQGDGTDTQYF. As DNA, the CDR3 is TGTGCCAGTAGTATACAAGGGGATGGCACAGATACGCAGTATTTT.

J is TRBJ1-5 and V is TRBV7-9; 9 positions match TRBD1. The CDR3 contains 16 residues. Per the germline V gene, CDR1 is SEHNR and CDR2 is FQNEAQ (reference sequence). Trimming removed 3 bases from V and 5 bases from J; junction bases left unmatched: 8. CDR3 sequence: CASSFTPGQGDQPQHF. Here the CDR3 DNA reads TGTGCCAGCAGCTTCACCCCGGGACAGGGTGATCAGCCCCAGCATTTT.

As for this clone: The sample holds other DNA sequences that translate to the same CDR3. This chain joins TRBV19 and TRBJ1-1, with 8 bases lining up with TRBD1. The CDR3 covers 13 residues. The V gene end was trimmed by 5 bases and the J gene end by 4 bases; junction bases not matched to a gene: 3. Germline-derived CDR1 and CDR2 are LNHDA and SQIVND (reference sequence). The CDR3 region has the DNA TGTGCCAGTAGTGCAACAGGGGGCACTGAAGCTTTCTTT. Its protein product is CASSATGGTEAFF.

This chain links TRBV5-1 with TRBJ2-3; 10 bases map to TRBD1. After removal of 4 bases from V and 1 base from J, the junction contained 9 bases not matched to a gene. Per the germline V gene, CDR1 is SGHRS and CDR2 is YFSETQ. This CDR3 has 17 amino acids. The CDR3 protein is CASSLDSGTGGTDTQYF. The CDR3 DNA sequence: TGCGCCAGCAGCCTAGACTCCGGGACAGGGGGCACAGATACGCAGTATTTT.

This chain joins TRBV5-3 and TRBJ1-6; 7 bases map to TRBD1. TRBV5-3 is marked as an open reading frame, function uncertain. The CDR3 is made up of 19 amino acids. V lost 3 bases to trimming and J lost 0 bases; unmatched junction nucleotides: 12. The CDR3 sequence is CARSCWDRLISSYNSPLHF. CDR3 DNA: TGTGCCAGAAGCTGCTGGGACAGACTGATAAGCTCCTATAATTCACCCCTCCACTTT.

This clone was detected only once. This chain joins TRBV9 and TRBJ2-2, with TRBD2 matching 7 bases. Germline CDR1 SGDLS, CDR2 YYNGEE. V lost 1 base to trimming and J lost 2 bases; unmatched junction nucleotides: 2. This CDR3 comprises 15 residues. The CDR3 sequence is CASSVSGANTGELFF. CDR3 DNA sequence: TGTGCCAGCAGCGTAAGCGGGGCCAACACCGGGGAGCTGTTTTTT.

The chain has TRBV7-8 and TRBJ2-7, with 8 bases lining up with TRBD2. The CDR3 consists of 15 residues. Germline loops: CDR1 SGHVS, CDR2 FQNEAQ. Trimming took 4 bases from V and 5 from J; bases not matched to a gene: 10. CDR3: CASSYLGGRIDEQYF. In nucleotides, the CDR3 is TGTGCCAGCAGCTACCTGGGCGGGAGGATTGACGAGCAGTACTTC.